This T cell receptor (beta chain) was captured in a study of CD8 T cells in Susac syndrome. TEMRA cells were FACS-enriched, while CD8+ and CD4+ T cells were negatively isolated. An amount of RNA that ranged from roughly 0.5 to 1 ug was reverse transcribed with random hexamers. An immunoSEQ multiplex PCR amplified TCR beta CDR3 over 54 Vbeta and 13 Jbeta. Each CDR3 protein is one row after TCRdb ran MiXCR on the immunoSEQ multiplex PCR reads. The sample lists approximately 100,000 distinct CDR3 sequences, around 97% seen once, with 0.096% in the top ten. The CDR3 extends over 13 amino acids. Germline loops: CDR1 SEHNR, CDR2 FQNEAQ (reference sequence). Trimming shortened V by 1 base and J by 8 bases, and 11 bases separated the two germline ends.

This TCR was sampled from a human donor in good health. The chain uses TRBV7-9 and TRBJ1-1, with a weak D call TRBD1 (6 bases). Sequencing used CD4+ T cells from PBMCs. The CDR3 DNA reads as TGTGCCAGCAGCTTAGGGGGGCAGAAGGAAGCTTTCTTT. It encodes CASSLGGQKEAFF.